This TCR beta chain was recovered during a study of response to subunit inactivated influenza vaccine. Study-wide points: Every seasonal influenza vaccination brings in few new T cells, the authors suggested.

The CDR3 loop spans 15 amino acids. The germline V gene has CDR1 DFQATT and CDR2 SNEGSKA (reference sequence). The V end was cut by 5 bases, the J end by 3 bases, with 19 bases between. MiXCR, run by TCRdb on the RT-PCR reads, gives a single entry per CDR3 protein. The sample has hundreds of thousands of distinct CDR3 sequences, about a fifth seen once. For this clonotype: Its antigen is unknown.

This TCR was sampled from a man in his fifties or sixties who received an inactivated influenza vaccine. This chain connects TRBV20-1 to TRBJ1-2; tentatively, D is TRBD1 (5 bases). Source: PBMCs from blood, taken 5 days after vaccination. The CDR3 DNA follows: TGCAGTGCTCGCCAGCCAGGGAAAATCGACTATGGCTACACCTTC. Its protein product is CSARQPGKIDYGYTF.